This T cell receptor (beta chain) stems from a study of T cells in Graves' hyperthyroidism and ophthalmopathy. Many counts were recorded for this clonotype. Clinical symptoms, serum thyroxine and TRAb, thyroid ultrasound and orbital computed tomography together formed the diagnostic basis. Blood sampling occurred at first hyperthyroidism diagnosis, ahead of any ophthalmopathy symptoms. PBMCs were collected from an approximately 10 ml volume of fresh peripheral blood. The source material, RNA transcripts, was used to amplify TCR beta CDR3 regions. The HTBI primer set drove a first-round RT-PCR of the TCR CDR3. TCRdb redid the calling of the multiplex PCR reads with MiXCR, one entry per CDR3 protein. The sample holds some 600,000 distinct CDR3 sequences, approximately 14% seen once. The germline V and J ends were trimmed by 5 bases and 5 bases, with 12 bases remaining between them. This CDR3 has 14 amino acids.

Sequencing input: blood. V is TRBV12-3 or TRBV12-4 and J is TRBJ1-4, with D possibly being TRBD1 (6 bases). The receptor was isolated from a woman aged 30 to 39 with Graves' hyperthyroidism that later progressed to Graves' ophthalmopathy. CDR3 sequence: CASSPGTQNEKLFF. CDR3 nucleotide sequence: TGTGCCAGCAGTCCCGGGACACAGAATGAAAAACTGTTTTTT.